This TCR beta chain was recovered during a study of Graves' ophthalmopathy and Graves' hyperthyroidism. Study-wide background: Ahead of any treatment, peripheral blood was obtained at the initial diagnosis. Study-wide results and limits: Blood samples also showed most expanded thyroid clonotypes exceeding 0.001 frequency.

Every ophthalmopathy donor presented moderate-to-severe activity, CAS ≥3, NOSPECS ≥4 and duration under 3 months. Diagnosis used clinical symptoms, serum thyroxine, TRAb, thyroid ultrasound and orbital computed tomography. Many counts were recorded for this clonotype. Antigen specificity is unknown. There are 13 residues in the CDR3. The V and J ends lost 5 bases and 5 bases respectively, with 12 bases between them. Germline V gene sequence: CDR1 SEHNR, CDR2 FQNEAQ (reference sequence). The TCR beta CDR3 regions underwent amplification from RNA transcripts. HTBI-primed RT-PCR formed the first round, and a multiplex PCR formed the second. MiXCR, applied by TCRdb to the multiplex PCR reads, yields one record per CDR3 protein. The repertoire holds 200,000 to 250,000 distinct CDR3 sequences, with about 32% as singletons.

Sequencing used peripheral blood. The receptor comes from a man aged 50-59 years with Graves' ophthalmopathy. The rearrangement links TRBV7-9 to TRBJ2-5; tentatively, D is TRBD2 (5 bases). The CDR3 coding sequence is TGTGCCAGCAGCCCCCCGGGGTGGGAGACCCAGTACTTC. Translation: CASSPPGWETQYF.